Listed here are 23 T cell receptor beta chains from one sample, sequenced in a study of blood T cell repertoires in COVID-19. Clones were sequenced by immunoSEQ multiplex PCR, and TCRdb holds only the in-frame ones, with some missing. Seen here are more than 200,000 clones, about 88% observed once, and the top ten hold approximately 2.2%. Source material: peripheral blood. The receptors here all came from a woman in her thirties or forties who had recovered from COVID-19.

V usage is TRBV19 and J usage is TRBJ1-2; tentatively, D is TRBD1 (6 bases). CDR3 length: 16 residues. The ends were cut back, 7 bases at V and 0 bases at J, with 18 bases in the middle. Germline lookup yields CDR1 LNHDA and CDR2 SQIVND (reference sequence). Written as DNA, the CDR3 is TGTGCCAGTACCCCTCTGGACAGAAGCTCTAACTATGGCTACACCTTC. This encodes CASTPLDRSSNYGYTF.

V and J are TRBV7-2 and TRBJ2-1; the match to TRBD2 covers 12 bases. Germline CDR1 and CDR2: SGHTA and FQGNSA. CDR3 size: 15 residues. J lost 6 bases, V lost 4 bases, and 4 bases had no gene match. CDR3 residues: CASSWPSGGANEQFF. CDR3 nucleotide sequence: TGTGCCAGCAGCTGGCCTAGCGGGGGGGCCAATGAGCAGTTCTTC. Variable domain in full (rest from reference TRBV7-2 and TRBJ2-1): GAGVSQSPSNKVTEKGKDVELRCDPISGHTALYWYRQSLGQGLEFLIYFQGNSAPDKSGLPSDRFSAERTGGSVSTLTIQRTQQEDSAVYLCASSWPSGGANEQFFGPGTRLTVL.

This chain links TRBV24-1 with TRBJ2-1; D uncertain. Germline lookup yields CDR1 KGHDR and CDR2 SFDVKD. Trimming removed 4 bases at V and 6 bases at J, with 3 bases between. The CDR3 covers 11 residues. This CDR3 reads CATSDINEQFF. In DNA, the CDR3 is TGTGCCACCAGTGACATCAATGAGCAGTTCTTC.

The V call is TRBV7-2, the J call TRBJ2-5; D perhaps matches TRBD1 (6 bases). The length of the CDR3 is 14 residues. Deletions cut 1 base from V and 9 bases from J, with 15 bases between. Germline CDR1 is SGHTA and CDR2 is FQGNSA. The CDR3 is CASSLDTGRSAQYF. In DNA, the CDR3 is TGTGCCAGCAGCTTAGATACAGGGCGGTCGGCCCAGTACTTC.

The CDR3 DNA follows: TGTGCCAGCAGCCGTACCCCAGGGTATGGGGAGACCCAGTACTTC. Translation: CASSRTPGYGETQYF. The V call is TRBV5-6, the J call TRBJ2-5; a possible D gene is TRBD1 (5 bases). This CDR3 is 15 amino acids long. Trimming cost V 4 bases and J 5 bases, with 18 bases left between them. Germline-derived CDR1 and CDR2 are SGHDT and YYEEEE.

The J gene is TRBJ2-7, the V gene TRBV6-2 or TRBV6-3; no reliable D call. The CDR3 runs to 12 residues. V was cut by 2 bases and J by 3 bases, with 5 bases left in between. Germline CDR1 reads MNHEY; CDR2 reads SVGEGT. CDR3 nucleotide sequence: TGTGCCAGCAGTTACCCAGACTACGAGCAGTACTTC. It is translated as CASSYPDYEQYF.

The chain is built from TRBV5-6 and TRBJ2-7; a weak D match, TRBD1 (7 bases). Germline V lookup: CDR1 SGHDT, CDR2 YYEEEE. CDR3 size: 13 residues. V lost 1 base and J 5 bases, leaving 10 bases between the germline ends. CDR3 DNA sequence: TGTGCCAGCAGCTTGACAGGGGAGGACGAGCAGTACTTC. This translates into CASSLTGEDEQYF.

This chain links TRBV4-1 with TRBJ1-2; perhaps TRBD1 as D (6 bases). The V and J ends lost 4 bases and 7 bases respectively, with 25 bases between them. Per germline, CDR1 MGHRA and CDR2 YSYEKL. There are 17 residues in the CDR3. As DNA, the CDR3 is TGCGCCAGCAGCCCGGAGGGGGGAGGGAGGGCCCAACCTGGCTACACCTTC. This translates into CASSPEGGGRAQPGYTF.

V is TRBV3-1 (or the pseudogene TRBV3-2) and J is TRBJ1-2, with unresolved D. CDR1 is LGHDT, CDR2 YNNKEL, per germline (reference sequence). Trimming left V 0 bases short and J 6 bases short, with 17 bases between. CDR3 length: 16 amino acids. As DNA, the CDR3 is TGTGCCAGCAGCCAAGATGTAGCGGACCCGTCGAATGGCTACACCTTC. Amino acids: CASSQDVADPSNGYTF.

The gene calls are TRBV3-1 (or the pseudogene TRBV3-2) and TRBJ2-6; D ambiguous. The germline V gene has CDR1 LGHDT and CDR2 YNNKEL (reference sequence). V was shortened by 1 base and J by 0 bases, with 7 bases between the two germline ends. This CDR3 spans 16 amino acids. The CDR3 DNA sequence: TGTGCCAGCAGCCAAGGGCTCCTCTCTGGGGCCAACGTCCTGACTTTC. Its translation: CASSQGLLSGANVLTF.

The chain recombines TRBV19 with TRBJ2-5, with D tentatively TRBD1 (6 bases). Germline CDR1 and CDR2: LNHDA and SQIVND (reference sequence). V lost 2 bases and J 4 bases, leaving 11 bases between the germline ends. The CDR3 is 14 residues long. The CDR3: CASSIRTDRETQYF. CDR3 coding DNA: TGTGCCAGTAGTATAAGGACAGACCGAGAGACCCAGTACTTC.

The CDR3: CAWSIPGYEATGANEKLFF. As DNA, the CDR3 is TGTGCCTGGAGTATCCCAGGGTACGAAGCCACTGGGGCTAATGAAAAACTGTTTTTT. The V call is TRBV30, the J call TRBJ1-4; TRBD1 is a possible D gene (5 bases). The CDR3 contains 19 residues. The germline V and J ends were trimmed by 2 bases and 3 bases, with 25 bases remaining between them. Germline V gene sequence: CDR1 GTSNPN, CDR2 SVGIG (reference sequence).

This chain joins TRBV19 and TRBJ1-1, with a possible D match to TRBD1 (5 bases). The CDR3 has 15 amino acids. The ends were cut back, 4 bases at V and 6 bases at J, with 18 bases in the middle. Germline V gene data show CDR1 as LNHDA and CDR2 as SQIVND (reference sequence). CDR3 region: CASSNPPDSSSEAFF. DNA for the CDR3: TGTGCCAGTAGTAACCCGCCTGACAGTTCCTCTGAAGCTTTCTTT.

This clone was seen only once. The CDR3 loop reads CASSPSRSYSGNTIYF. DNA of the CDR3: TGTGCCAGCAGCCCGAGTAGATCCTACTCTGGAAACACCATATATTTT. This sequence joins TRBV9 and TRBJ1-3; D remains ambiguous. This CDR3 spans 16 amino acids. Germline lookup yields CDR1 SGDLS and CDR2 YYNGEE. V dropped 4 bases and J dropped 0 bases, with 14 bases sitting between them.

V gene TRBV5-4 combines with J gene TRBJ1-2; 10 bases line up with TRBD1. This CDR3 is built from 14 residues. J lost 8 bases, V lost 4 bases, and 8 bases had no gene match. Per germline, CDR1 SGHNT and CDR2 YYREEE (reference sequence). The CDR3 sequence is CASSGGQGWNGYTF. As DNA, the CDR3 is TGTGCCAGCAGCGGGGGACAGGGGTGGAACGGCTACACCTTC.

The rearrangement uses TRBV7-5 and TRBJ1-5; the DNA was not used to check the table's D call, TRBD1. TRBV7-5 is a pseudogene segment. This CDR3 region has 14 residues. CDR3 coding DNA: TGTGCCAGAAGCTTAGGGACAGGCAATCAGCCCCAGCATTTT. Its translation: CARSLGTGNQPQHF.

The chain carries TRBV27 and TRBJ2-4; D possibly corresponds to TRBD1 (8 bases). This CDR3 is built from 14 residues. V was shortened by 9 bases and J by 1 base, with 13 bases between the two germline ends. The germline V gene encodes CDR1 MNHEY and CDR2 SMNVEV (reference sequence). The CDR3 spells CARLQGGAKNIQYF. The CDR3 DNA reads TGTGCCAGGCTACAGGGGGGGGCCAAAAACATTCAGTACTTC.

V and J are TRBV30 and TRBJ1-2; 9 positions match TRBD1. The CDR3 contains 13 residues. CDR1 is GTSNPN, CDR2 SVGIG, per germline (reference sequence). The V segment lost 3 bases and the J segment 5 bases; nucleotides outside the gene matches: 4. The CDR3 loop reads CAWSPGTGYGYTF. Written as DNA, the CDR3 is TGTGCCTGGAGCCCCGGGACAGGGTATGGCTACACCTTC.

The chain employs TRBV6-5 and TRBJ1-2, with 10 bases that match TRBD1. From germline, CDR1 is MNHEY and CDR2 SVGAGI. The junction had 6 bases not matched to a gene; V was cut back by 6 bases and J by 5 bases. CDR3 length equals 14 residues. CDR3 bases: TGTGCCAGCAGGACAGGGGGCTCTTCGTATGGCTACACCTTC. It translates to CASRTGGSSYGYTF.

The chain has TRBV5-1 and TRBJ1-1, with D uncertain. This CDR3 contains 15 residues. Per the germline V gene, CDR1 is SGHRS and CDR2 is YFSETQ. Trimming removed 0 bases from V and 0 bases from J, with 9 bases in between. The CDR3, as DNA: TGCGCCAGCAGCTTGGAGTCGACTCTGAACACTGAAGCTTTCTTT. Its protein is CASSLESTLNTEAFF.

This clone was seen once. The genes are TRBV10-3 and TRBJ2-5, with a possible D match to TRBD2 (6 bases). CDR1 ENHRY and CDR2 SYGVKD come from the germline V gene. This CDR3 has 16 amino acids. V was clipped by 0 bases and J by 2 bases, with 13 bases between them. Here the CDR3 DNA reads TGTGCCATCAGTGAGTCCCCCCTTGCGGGGCAAGAGACCCAGTACTTC. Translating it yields CAISESPLAGQETQYF.

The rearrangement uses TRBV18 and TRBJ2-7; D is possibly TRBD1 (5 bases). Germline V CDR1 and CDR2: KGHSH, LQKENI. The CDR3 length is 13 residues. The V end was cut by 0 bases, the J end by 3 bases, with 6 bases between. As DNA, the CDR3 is TGTGCCAGCTCACCACCCCAGGGCTACGAGCAGTACTTC. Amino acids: CASSPPQGYEQYF.

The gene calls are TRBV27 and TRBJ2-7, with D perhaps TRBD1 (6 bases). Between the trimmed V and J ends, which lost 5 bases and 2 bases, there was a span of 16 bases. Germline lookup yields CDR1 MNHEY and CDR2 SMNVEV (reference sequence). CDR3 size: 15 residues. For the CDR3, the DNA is TGTGCCAGCAGTCCGACCGGGACACAAGCCTACGAGCAGTACTTC. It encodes CASSPTGTQAYEQYF.